This T cell receptor (beta chain) emerged from a study of blood T cell repertoires in COVID-19. TCRdb's copy holds only in-frame clones and misses some; the assay was immunoSEQ multiplex PCR. Among fewer than 70,000 clones listed, approximately 89% were seen once. This CDR3 region has 13 residues. Germline V lookup: CDR1 PRHDT, CDR2 FYEKMQ (reference sequence). V lost 5 bases and J lost 7, with 9 bases in between. The receptor was derived from a human donor in a cohort sampled during active COVID-19. The rearrangement uses TRBV13 and TRBJ1-6, with D perhaps TRBD1 (5 bases). Sequenced input: peripheral blood. CDR3: CASSLRGNSPLHF. The CDR3 DNA reads as TGTGCCAGCAGCCTTCGGGGGAATTCACCCCTCCACTTT.